This TCR beta chain was profiled in a study of cytomegalovirus exposure and HLA in healthy donors. Study details: In an earlier analysis, around 100 million unique TCR beta sequences were found from 150 million to 200 million T cells.

Researchers ran the PCR with 60 Vbeta and 13 Jbeta primers. The repertoire was sequenced with immunoSEQ multiplex PCR; TCRdb's copy has only in-frame clones and lacks some. Here the sample spans 89,000 or so clones, around 77% being singletons. Regarding the study as a whole: Roughly uniform sequencing depth across donors was assumed, possibly incorrectly. There were approximately 150 TCR beta chains listed as cytomegalovirus-associated.

Concerning this clone: Its antigen is undetermined.

V lost 2 bases, J lost 3 bases, and 11 bases lay in between. This CDR3 is built from 14 residues. Germline CDR1 is MNHEY and CDR2 is SMNVEV (reference sequence). The chain recombines TRBV27 with TRBJ2-7; TRBD1 might be the D (6 bases). Sample: PBMCs. This clonotype originated in a boy younger than 18 in good health and CMV-seronegative. CDR3 region: CASSLNRAFYEQYF. The CDR3 DNA is TGTGCCAGCAGTTTAAACAGGGCCTTCTACGAGCAGTACTTC.